Sequencing of this TCR beta chain was carried out in a study of Graves' ophthalmopathy and Graves' hyperthyroidism. The CDR3 is 19 amino acids. V lost 6 bases and J lost 3, with 29 bases in between. Germline CDR1 MNHEY, CDR2 SVGEGT. For repertoire sequencing, the TCR beta CDR3 regions were amplified from RNA transcripts. First-round RT-PCR with HTBI primers preceded a second-round multiplex PCR. From the multiplex PCR reads, TCRdb called clonotypes with MiXCR, one entry per CDR3 protein. The sample records hundreds of thousands of distinct CDR3 sequences, 21% being singletons. This clonotype was obtained from a woman between 18 and 30 years old with stable Graves' hyperthyroidism. The chain employs TRBV6-2 or TRBV6-3 and TRBJ1-1, with D perhaps TRBD1 (6 bases). The sample comprised peripheral blood. CDR3 amino acids: CASRASGGAATRWDTEAFF. CDR3 nucleotides: TGTGCCAGCAGAGCTAGCGGGGGGGCAGCGACCCGATGGGACACTGAAGCTTTCTTT.